The clone carrying this T cell receptor (beta chain) was seen a few times. Antigen: not known. These data belong to a study of T-cell reconstitution after alpha-beta-depleted transplantation in children. Study-level findings and limits: Reports say that about two months after transplant, the alpha-beta T cells came out of several hundred graft clones that had expanded. The origin of high day-60 TCRbeta diversity in some patients lay in surviving recipient T cells and thymic progenitors. After one year, T-cell counts and TCRbeta diversity mostly came from new T cells.

TCRbeta library construction was performed incorporating unique molecular identifiers. TCRdb processed the PCR reads anew with MiXCR; each CDR3 protein has one entry. The sample has some 200,000 distinct CDR3 sequences, about 8.4% seen once. Germline V CDR1 and CDR2: SGHNT, YYREEE (reference sequence). The CDR3 sequence is 15 residues long. The V segment lost 4 bases and the J segment 1 base; nucleotides outside the gene matches: 5. The starting material was PBMCs, mostly from graft donor cells, obtained 360 days after TCRalphabeta/CD19-depleted stem cell transplant. The chain joins TRBV5-4 to TRBJ2-5, with 9 bases matching TRBD1. The TCR was taken from a male patient between 2 and 9 years old who had a stem cell transplant for acute myeloid leukemia, so the T cells may come from the graft donor. In DNA form, the CDR3 reads TGTGCCAGCAGCCAACCGGGACAGGGCCAAGAGACCCAGTACTTC. Translating gives CASSQPGQGQETQYF.